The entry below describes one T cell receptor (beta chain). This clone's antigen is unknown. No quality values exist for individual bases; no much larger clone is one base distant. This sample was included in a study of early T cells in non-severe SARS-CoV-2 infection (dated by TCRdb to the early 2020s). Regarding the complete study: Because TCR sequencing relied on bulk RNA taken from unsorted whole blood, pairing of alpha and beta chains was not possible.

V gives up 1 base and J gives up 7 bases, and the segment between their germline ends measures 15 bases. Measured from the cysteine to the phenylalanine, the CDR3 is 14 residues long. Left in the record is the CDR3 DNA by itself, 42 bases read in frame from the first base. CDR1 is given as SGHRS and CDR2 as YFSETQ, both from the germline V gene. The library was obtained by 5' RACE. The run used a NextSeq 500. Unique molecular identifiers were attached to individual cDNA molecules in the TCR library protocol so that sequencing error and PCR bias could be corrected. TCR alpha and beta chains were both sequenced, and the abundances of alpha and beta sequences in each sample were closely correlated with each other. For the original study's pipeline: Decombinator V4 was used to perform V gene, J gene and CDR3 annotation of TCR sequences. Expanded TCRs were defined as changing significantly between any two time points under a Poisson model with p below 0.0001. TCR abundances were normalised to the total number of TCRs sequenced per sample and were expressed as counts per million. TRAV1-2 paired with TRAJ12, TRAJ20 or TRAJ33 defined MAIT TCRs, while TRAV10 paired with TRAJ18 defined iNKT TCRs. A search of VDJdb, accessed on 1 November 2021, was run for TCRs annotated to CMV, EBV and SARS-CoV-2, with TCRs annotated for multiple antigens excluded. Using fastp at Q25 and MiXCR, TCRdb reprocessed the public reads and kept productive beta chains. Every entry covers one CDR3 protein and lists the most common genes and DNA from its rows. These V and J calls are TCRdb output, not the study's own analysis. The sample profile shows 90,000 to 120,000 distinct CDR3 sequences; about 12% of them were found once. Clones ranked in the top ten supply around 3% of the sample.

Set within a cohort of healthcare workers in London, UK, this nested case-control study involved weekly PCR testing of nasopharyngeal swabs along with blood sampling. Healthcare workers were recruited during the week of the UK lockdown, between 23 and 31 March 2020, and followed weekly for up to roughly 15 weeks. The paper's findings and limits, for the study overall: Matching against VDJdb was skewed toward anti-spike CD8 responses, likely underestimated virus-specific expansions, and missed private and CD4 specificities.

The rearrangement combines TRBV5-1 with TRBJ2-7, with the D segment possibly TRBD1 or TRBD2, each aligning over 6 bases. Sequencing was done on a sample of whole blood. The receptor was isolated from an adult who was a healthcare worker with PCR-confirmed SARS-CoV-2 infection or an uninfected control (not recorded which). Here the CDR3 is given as CASSLRGLVSEQYF. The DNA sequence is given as TGCGCCAGCAGCTTGCGGGGGCTGGTTAGTGAGCAGTACTTC.